This T cell receptor (beta chain) was captured in a study of blood T cells in healthy people across ages. Germline-derived CDR1 and CDR2 are SEHNR and FQNEAQ (reference sequence). This CDR3 has 17 amino acids. Worth noting for this clonotype: As yet, its antigen is unknown. At one end, the junction sequence differs from germline, possibly due to a read error.

Whole-study findings and limits: TCR beta diversity correlated strongly with naive T cell percentage. Changes seen in expanded clonotypes were possibly confounded by donor CMV status left unknown.

PBMCs, at least 6.5 million per sample, were isolated. Primers used in a second PCR of about 7 to 12 cycles were a sample-barcoded 5' primer and a J-beta primer mix. Each CDR3 protein gets one entry after TCRdb re-called the 5' RACE reads with MiXCR. The sample records about 730,000 distinct CDR3 sequences, more than 40% being singletons. The clonotype originates from an older woman in good health. Sequences were obtained from blood. V is TRBV7-9 and J is TRBJ2-1, with D perhaps matching TRBD2 (6 bases). The CDR3 DNA is TGTGTCAGCAGCAAGGAAGTAAGATTAGCGGAGTACAATGAGCAGTTCTTC. Its translation: CVSSKEVRLAEYNEQFF.